This T cell receptor (beta chain) derives from a study of blood T cell repertoires in COVID-19. Study summary: Sources were T cells, B-cell-depleted T cells, or PBMCs; the material itself was cDNA or gDNA.

Source study methods: From reference gene primer amplification, estimates of nucleated cell counts were derived. The assay was immunoSEQ multiplex PCR, and TCRdb's table has in-frame clones only and misses some. The DNA gave D and trimming, while V, J and clone size come from that table. The sample gives about 55,000 clones, 83% of which show up once; under 2% is in the top ten. The CDR3 length is 14 residues. The germline V gene encodes CDR1 MGHRA and CDR2 YSYEKL. V lost 4 bases, J lost 8 bases, and 17 bases lay in between. The receptor was isolated from a woman aged 60-70 years with acute or convalescent COVID-19. What was sequenced was peripheral blood. J is TRBJ1-2 and V is TRBV4-1; a possible D gene is TRBD1 (5 bases). The CDR3 is CASSPREEGQGYTF. The CDR3 bases are TGCGCCAGCAGCCCCAGGGAGGAGGGCCAAGGCTACACCTTC.